This T cell receptor beta chain comes out of a study of T cells in Graves' hyperthyroidism and ophthalmopathy. The length of the CDR3 is 12 residues. Germline CDR1 reads DFQATT; CDR2 reads SNEGSKA (reference sequence). V lost 6 bases, J lost 4 bases, and 5 bases stayed unmatched. It was RNA transcripts that yielded the amplified TCR beta CDR3 regions. HTBI primers were employed in a first-round RT-PCR of the TCR CDR3. One entry per CDR3 protein, called by TCRdb with MiXCR from the multiplex PCR reads. The data show around 600,000 distinct CDR3 sequences, more than 12% seen once. Source material for PBMCs was 9 to 10 ml fresh peripheral blood.

The specimen was blood. J is TRBJ1-2 and V is TRBV20-1; 7 positions agree with TRBD1. The TCR was taken from a woman aged 45-65 years with Graves' ophthalmopathy. The chain's CDR3 is CSAQGGGYGYTF. The CDR3 DNA reads TGCAGTGCCCAAGGGGGCGGCTATGGCTACACCTTC.